This TCR beta chain was retrieved from a study of cytomegalovirus exposure and HLA in healthy donors. Study summary: Prior work identified some 120 million unique TCR beta sequences in 150 million to 200 million T cells. Points from the study as a whole: High specificity and sensitivity for cytomegalovirus status were reported for the classifier. In an earlier analysis, productive rearrangement rates for most beta V segments clustered near 87% or 30%. It was approximately 150 TCR beta chains that were listed as cytomegalovirus-associated.

Vbeta (60) and Jbeta (13) primers were used in the PCR. Assay: immunoSEQ multiplex PCR; the TCRdb copy retains only in-frame clones and omits some. This sample has more than 150,000 clones, with about 82% found just once. In regard to this clone: The antigen is not known.

The V gene end was trimmed by 0 bases and the J gene end by 2 bases; junction bases not matched to a gene: 3. CDR3 size: 16 residues. Germline V gene lookup returns CDR1 SGHRS and CDR2 YFSETQ. Sequences were obtained from PBMCs. The receptor's source is a man aged 18 to 29 in good health and CMV-seronegative. The chain employs TRBV5-1 and TRBJ2-3; 10 bases are shared with TRBD2. In DNA form, the CDR3 reads TGCGCCAGCAGCTTGGGCCTAGCGGGGGCCACAGATACGCAGTATTTT. Its protein product is CASSLGLAGATDTQYF.